What follows are 8 T cell receptor beta chains derived from one specimen sequenced in a study of CD8+ T cells in alopecia areata. It was cDNA, reverse transcribed from extracted RNA, that served as the sequencing template. Method: immunoSEQ multiplex PCR; TCRdb's copy keeps in-frame clones and lacks some. The sample has more than 95,000 clones; roughly 55% are singletons. Treatment noted: oral pan-JAK inhibitor, 5-10 mg twice daily. The sequences come from CD4+ T cells sorted from blood, collected at week 4, from a patient treated with tofacitinib. The receptor source for this set is a human donor with alopecia areata.

The rearrangement uses TRBV9 and TRBJ2-6; unclear D gene. The CDR3 extends over 13 amino acids. CDR1 and CDR2 (germline): SGDLS, YYNGEE. V lost 7 bases, J lost 6 bases, and 11 bases lay in between. As DNA, the CDR3 is TGTGCCAGCGAGGAAGCTGCGGCCAACGTCCTGACTTTC. Amino acids: CASEEAAANVLTF.

This clone was seen repeatedly, ten times or more. This sequence joins TRBV10-3 and TRBJ2-7; 10 bases are shared with TRBD2. There are 13 residues in the CDR3. The V segment lost 6 bases and the J segment 5 bases; nucleotides outside the gene matches: 4. The germline CDR1 and CDR2 sequences are ENHRY and SYGVKD. CDR3 sequence (DNA): TGTGCCATCAGCCTAGCGGGAGCCAACGAGCAGTACTTC. Translating gives CAISLAGANEQYF.

This clone was counted at least ten times. J is TRBJ2-3 and V is TRBV11-2; D unclear. CDR3 size: 12 residues. Germline assignment: CDR1 SGHAT and CDR2 FQNNGV. V lost 5 bases and J lost 6, with 9 bases in between. The CDR3 DNA is TGTGCCAGCAGCGAGGATTGGGATACGCAGTATTTT. Its translation: CASSEDWDTQYF.

This clone showed up just a few times. This rearrangement joins TRBV6-5 to TRBJ2-1, with D perhaps matching TRBD2 (5 bases). Germline CDR1 MNHEY, CDR2 SVGAGI. CDR3 size: 14 residues. V lost 6 bases, J lost 5 bases, and 14 bases lay in between. CDR3 region: CASSRDRANNEQFF. The CDR3 DNA is TGTGCCAGCAGCCGGGATCGGGCTAACAATGAGCAGTTCTTC.

This clone was seen just once. The CDR3 loop reads CASTKGLGEETQYF. The CDR3 region has the DNA TGTGCCAGCACCAAGGGACTGGGGGAGGAGACCCAGTACTTC. This sequence joins TRBV11-2 and TRBJ2-5; TRBD2 is a possible D gene (6 bases). Trimming took off 7 bases at V and 5 bases at J, with 17 bases between the two ends. The CDR3 covers 14 residues. Germline CDR1 is SGHAT and CDR2 is FQNNGV.

This rearrangement joins TRBV4-3 to TRBJ1-4; TRBD1 aligns across 8 bases. Germline V gene lookup returns CDR1 LGHNA and CDR2 YSLEER. This CDR3 has 14 amino acids. The V segment lost 1 base and the J segment 10 bases; nucleotides outside the gene matches: 5. The CDR3 region is CASSQGTGGGKLFF. The CDR3 nucleotides are TGCGCCAGCAGCCAAGGCACAGGGGGTGGAAAACTGTTTTTT.

This rearrangement joins TRBV5-1 to TRBJ1-1; 9 bases match TRBD1. V shed 5 bases and J 5 bases; nucleotides not matched to a gene: 10. This CDR3 is 15 amino acids long. From germline, CDR1 is SGHRS and CDR2 YFSETQ. The CDR3 spells CASSYLRTGVTEAFF. In nucleotides, the CDR3 is TGCGCCAGCAGTTACCTCCGGACAGGGGTTACTGAAGCTTTCTTT.

This sequence joins TRBV2 and TRBJ1-1; 8 bases map to TRBD1. CDR3 size: 14 residues. Germline V gives CDR1 SNHLY, CDR2 FYNNEI. Trimming cost V 8 bases and J 1 base; bases outside gene matches: 6. The CDR3 DNA reads TGTGCCAGCTCCGCGGGACAGGAGAACACTGAAGCTTTCTTT. It yields the protein CASSAGQENTEAFF.